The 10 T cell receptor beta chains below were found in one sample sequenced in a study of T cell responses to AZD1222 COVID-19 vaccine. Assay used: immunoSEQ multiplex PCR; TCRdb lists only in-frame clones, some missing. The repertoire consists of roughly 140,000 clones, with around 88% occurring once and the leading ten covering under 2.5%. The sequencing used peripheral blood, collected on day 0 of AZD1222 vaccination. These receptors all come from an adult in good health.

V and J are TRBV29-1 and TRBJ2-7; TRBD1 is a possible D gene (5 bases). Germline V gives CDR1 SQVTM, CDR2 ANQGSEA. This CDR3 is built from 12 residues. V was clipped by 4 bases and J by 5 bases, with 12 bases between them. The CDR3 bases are TGCAGCGTTGCCAGGTTAGGGGACGAGCAGTACTTC. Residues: CSVARLGDEQYF.

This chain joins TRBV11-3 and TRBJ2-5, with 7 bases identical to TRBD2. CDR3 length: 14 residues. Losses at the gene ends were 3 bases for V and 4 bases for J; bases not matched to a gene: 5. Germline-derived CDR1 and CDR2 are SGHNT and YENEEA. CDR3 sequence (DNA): TGTGCCAGCAGCTTGTGGGGGGGTTTAGAGACCCAGTACTTC. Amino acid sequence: CASSLWGGLETQYF.

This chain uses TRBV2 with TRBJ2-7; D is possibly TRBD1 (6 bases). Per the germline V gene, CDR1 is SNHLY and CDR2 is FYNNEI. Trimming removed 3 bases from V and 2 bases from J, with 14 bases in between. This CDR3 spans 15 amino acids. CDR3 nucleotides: TGTGCCAGCAGTGAGATTAGGCAGGGGACCTACGAGCAGTACTTC. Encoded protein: CASSEIRQGTYEQYF.

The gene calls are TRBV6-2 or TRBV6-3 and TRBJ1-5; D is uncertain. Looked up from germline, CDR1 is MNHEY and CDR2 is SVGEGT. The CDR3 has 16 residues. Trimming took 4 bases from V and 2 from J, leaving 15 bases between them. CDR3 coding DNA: TGTGCCAGCAGTTTCCGGATGACGAGTGGCAATCAGCCCCAGCATTTT. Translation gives CASSFRMTSGNQPQHF.

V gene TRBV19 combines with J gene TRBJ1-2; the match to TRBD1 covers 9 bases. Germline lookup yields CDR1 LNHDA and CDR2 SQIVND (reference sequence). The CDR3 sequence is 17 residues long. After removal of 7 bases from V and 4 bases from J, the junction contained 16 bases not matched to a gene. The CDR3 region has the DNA TGTGCCAGTACAGATTATGGACAGGGGACCTCCCCCTATGGCTACACCTTC. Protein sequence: CASTDYGQGTSPYGYTF.

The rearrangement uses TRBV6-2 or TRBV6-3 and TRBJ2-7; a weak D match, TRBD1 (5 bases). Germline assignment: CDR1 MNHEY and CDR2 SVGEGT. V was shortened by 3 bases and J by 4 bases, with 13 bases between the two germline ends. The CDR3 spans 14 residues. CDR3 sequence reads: CASSYVDRSYEQYF. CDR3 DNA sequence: TGTGCCAGCAGTTATGTCGACAGATCATACGAGCAGTACTTC.

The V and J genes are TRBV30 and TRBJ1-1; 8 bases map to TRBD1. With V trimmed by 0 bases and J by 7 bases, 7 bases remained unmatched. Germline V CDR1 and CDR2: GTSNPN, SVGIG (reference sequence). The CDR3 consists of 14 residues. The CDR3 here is CAWSVQGAGGEAFF. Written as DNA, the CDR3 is TGTGCCTGGAGTGTCCAGGGGGCGGGCGGTGAAGCTTTCTTT.

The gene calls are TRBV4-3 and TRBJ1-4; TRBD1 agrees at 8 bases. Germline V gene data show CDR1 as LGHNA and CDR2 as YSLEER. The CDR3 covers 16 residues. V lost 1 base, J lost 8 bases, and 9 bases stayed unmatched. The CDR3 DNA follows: TGCGCCAGCAGCCAAGTCATAGACAGGGGTGGAGAAAAACTGTTTTTT. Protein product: CASSQVIDRGGEKLFF.

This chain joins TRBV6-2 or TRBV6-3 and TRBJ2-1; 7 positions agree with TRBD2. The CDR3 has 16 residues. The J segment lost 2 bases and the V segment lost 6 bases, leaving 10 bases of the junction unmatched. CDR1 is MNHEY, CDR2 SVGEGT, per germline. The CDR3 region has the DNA TGTGCCAGCAGCCACCCCCTAGCGGTCCCCTACAATGAGCAGTTCTTC. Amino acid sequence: CASSHPLAVPYNEQFF.

Here the CDR3 DNA reads TGTGCCAGCAGCCCGGACTTCCTATACAATGAGCAGTTCTTC. It encodes CASSPDFLYNEQFF. The chain combines TRBV14 with TRBJ2-1; possibly TRBD2 for D (5 bases). Germline V gene lookup returns CDR1 SGHDN and CDR2 FVKESK. The CDR3 contains 14 residues. The V end was cut by 4 bases, the J end by 4 bases, with 11 bases between.